The clone carrying this T cell receptor (beta chain) was counted many times. The target antigen is unknown. These data originate in a study of T cells in Graves' hyperthyroidism and ophthalmopathy. RNA transcripts yielded amplified TCR beta CDR3 regions. The HTBI set primed first-round TCR CDR3 RT-PCR. Each CDR3 protein gets one entry after TCRdb re-called the multiplex PCR reads with MiXCR. This table holds about 160,000 distinct CDR3 sequences, 9.4% found once. Clinical symptoms, serum thyroxine, TRAb, thyroid ultrasound and orbital computed tomography established diagnosis. Cells are PBMCs isolated from about 10 ml of fresh blood. Notes on the study in general: Most expanded thyroid clonotypes above 0.001 also appeared in blood.

With 0 bases removed from V and 6 bases from J, the gap between germline ends came to 18 bases. Germline values: CDR1 MNHEY, CDR2 SVGAGI. The CDR3 length is 16 residues. The source is a woman between 18 and 29 years old with Graves' hyperthyroidism that later progressed to Graves' ophthalmopathy. The chain recombines TRBV6-5 with TRBJ2-7; the D gene is possibly TRBD1 (6 bases). Sequenced material: blood. This CDR3 reads CASSYSGGQGLGEQYF. The CDR3, as DNA: TGTGCCAGCAGTTACTCTGGTGGGCAGGGGCTGGGCGAGCAGTACTTC.